Listed below are T cell receptor beta chains from one sample, sequenced in a study of vaccination and CD4 T cells after COVID-19. TCRdb itself ran the PCR reads through MiXCR, one entry per CDR3 protein. The sample holds around 13,000 distinct CDR3 sequences, about 50% seen once. The antigens these receptors bind are not known. Source material: CD4+ T cells from blood, cultured in vitro. These receptors came from a human donor who had recovered from COVID-19. CDR3s include the opening cysteine and the closing phenylalanine or tryptophan. The D gene is left open where the match is weak. Clone size is shown for a subset of rows, as once, few, many or a class of expanded clone.

TRBV7-8	TRBJ2-1	NA	NA	TGTGCCAGCAGCTTTGGGATCGGTGAGCAGTTCTTC	CASSFGIGEQFF
TRBV11-3	TRBJ2-2	NA	NA	TGTGCCAGCAGCTTAGGAGGTGGGACCGGGGAGCTGTTTTTT	CASSLGGGTGELFF
TRBV10-2	TRBJ1-2	NA	TRBD1	TGCGCCAGCAGTGAGGGACAGGGTTGGGGCTACACCTTC	CASSEGQGWGYTF
TRBV12-3/TRBV12-4	TRBJ1-6	few	NA	TGTGCCAGCAGTCTTCAGCAGGGTGGTTCACCCCTCCACTTT	CASSLQQGGSPLHF
TRBV11-2	TRBJ2-3	NA	NA	TGTGCCAGCAGCACCAGTGGACCTCGGGATACGCAGTATTTT	CASSTSGPRDTQYF
TRBV7-2	TRBJ2-2	once	NA	TGTGCCAGCAGCTTGGGTAAGGGGAGAAACACCGGGGAGCTGTTTTTT	CASSLGKGRNTGELFF
TRBV21-1	TRBJ2-2	NA	NA	TGTGCCAGCAGAACAGGGCACTCTGCCGGGGAGCTGTTTTTT	CASRTGHSAGELFF
TRBV6-1	TRBJ2-5	NA	NA	TGTGCCAGCAGTGAAGCGCGTGGTGCCGGGGGGACCCAGTACTTC	CASSEARGAGGTQYF
TRBV20-1	TRBJ2-7	NA	TRBD2	TGCAGTGCTAGGTCGGGCGGGAGGGCTGTATACGAGCAGTACTTC	CSARSGGRAVYEQYF
TRBV19	TRBJ1-5	few	NA	TGTGCCAGTAGCATGGTTCAGCTTAGCAATCAGCCCCAGCATTTT	CASSMVQLSNQPQHF
TRBV7-3	TRBJ2-3	NA	TRBD2	TGTGCCAGCAGCTTACAAACCGGGACTAGCGGGCCAGATACGCAGTATTTT	CASSLQTGTSGPDTQYF
TRBV20-1	TRBJ1-5	medium-sized	NA	TGCAGTGCTAGTCGCCCTACTGCATACAGGGTGGGGGTATTTTGGAGCAATCAGCCCCAGCATTTT	CSASRPTAYRVGVFWSNQPQHF
TRBV20-1	TRBJ2-4	NA	TRBD2	TGCAGTGGTCGGACTAGCGACCGGTACCTAGCCAAAAACATTCAGTACTTC	CSGRTSDRYLAKNIQYF
TRBV12-3/TRBV12-4	TRBJ2-7	NA	TRBD1	TGTGCCAGCAGCCGGGACAGGGGGTACGAGCAGTACTTC	CASSRDRGYEQYF
TRBV29-1	TRBJ2-4	few	TRBD1	TGCAGCGTTGAAGAAGGACAGGGGGGTATTCAGTACTTC	CSVEEGQGGIQYF
TRBV28	TRBJ2-3	NA	NA	TGTGCCAGCAGTTTAGGGGTGGGGGTTAACACAGATACGCAGTATTTT	CASSLGVGVNTDTQYF
TRBV27	TRBJ2-7	NA	NA	TGTGCCAGCAGTAGGAGGACTGGCCGCGATGGGGGGTACGAGCAGTACTTC	CASSRRTGRDGGYEQYF
TRBV30	TRBJ2-5	large	NA	TGTGCCTGGAACTTGGCGTACCAAGAGACCCAGTACTTC	CAWNLAYQETQYF
TRBV5-4	TRBJ2-5	NA	NA	TGTGCCAGCAGCCTACCGTATCAGAACCAAGAGACCCAGTACTTC	CASSLPYQNQETQYF
TRBV4-2	TRBJ1-1	once	NA	TGTGCCAGCAGCCAAGAGTCTAACAGGGAAAGCGCTGAAGCTTTCTTT	CASSQESNRESAEAFF
TRBV10-1	TRBJ2-5	few	NA	TGCGCCAGCAGTGAGTCGGGCAGCCCAGCTCGGTACTTC	CASSESGSPARYF
TRBV15	TRBJ2-1	NA	NA	TGTGCCACCAGCAGAGATAGGTCCTCCTACAATGAGCAGTTCTTC	CATSRDRSSYNEQFF
TRBV6-1	TRBJ2-3	NA	NA	TGTGCCAGCAGAAGGGATAGCGGAATTAGCACAGATACGCAGTATTTT	CASRRDSGISTDTQYF
TRBV5-5	TRBJ1-5	NA	TRBD1	TGTGCCAGCAGCCAGGCTGGGACAGGGGTAGGGCAGCCCCAGCATTTT	CASSQAGTGVGQPQHF
TRBV5-1	TRBJ1-6	NA	TRBD1	TGCGCCAGCAGCGGCGGGACAGGGTTTCCAAATAATTCACCCCTCCACTTT	CASSGGTGFPNNSPLHF
TRBV20-1	TRBJ2-1	NA	TRBD1	TGCAGTGCTAGAGGCGACTTACAGGGGGACAAGGGGTTCTTC	CSARGDLQGDKGFF
TRBV20-1	TRBJ2-5	NA	TRBD2	TGCAGTGCTCCCGACAGGGCGGCTAGCGGGAGTGAGACCCAGTACTTC	CSAPDRAASGSETQYF
TRBV18	TRBJ2-1	once	NA	TGTGCCAGCTCACCACCGGGCGGTCCGAAGGGTGAGCAGTTCTTC	CASSPPGGPKGEQFF
TRBV20-1	TRBJ2-3	NA	NA	TGCAGTGCTACCGGGGCCACAACAGATACGCAGTATTTT	CSATGATTDTQYF
TRBV7-9	TRBJ1-1	once	NA	TGTGCCAGCAGCTTCGTAGAAGAAGCTTTCTTT	CASSFVEEAFF